The rows below give T cell receptor beta chains drawn from one sample of a study of CD8+ T cells in alopecia areata. The data were produced by immunoSEQ multiplex PCR, yet TCRdb's version contains in-frame clones alone and is incomplete. Of approximately 210,000 clones listed, roughly 66% are singletons. The sample here was CD4+ T cells sorted from blood, taken around week 44, from a patient treated with tofacitinib. These receptors were taken from a human donor with alopecia areata. Both conserved end residues are part of each CDR3. D genes are given only for firm matches. Rows may omit the clone size; those that give it use once, few, many or a size class.

J	V	size	D	CDR3	DNA
TRBJ2-5	TRBV6-5	.	.	CASRRGVGQETQYF	TGTGCCAGCAGAAGAGGGGTGGGTCAAGAGACCCAGTACTTC
TRBJ1-2	TRBV14	once	TRBD1	CASSPRQGGSRGYTF	TGTGCCAGCAGCCCCCGACAGGGCGGAAGTAGGGGCTACACCTTC
TRBJ2-3	TRBV13	.	.	CASSSWGTTDTQYF	TGTGCCAGCAGCTCGTGGGGTACCACAGATACGCAGTATTTT
TRBJ1-2	TRBV5-1	few	TRBD1	CASSLFPGQDGYGYTF	TGCGCCAGCAGCCTTTTCCCGGGACAGGACGGCTATGGCTACACCTTC
TRBJ1-2	TRBV29-1	few	.	CSVEGLPNYGYTF	TGCAGCGTTGAGGGCCTTCCTAACTATGGCTACACCTTC
TRBJ2-5	TRBV19	few	.	CASSIEGLPKTQYF	TGTGCCAGTAGTATCGAAGGTCTCCCGAAGACCCAGTACTTC
TRBJ2-1	TRBV27	.	.	CASSLLGPRDNEQFF	TGTGCCAGCAGTTTATTGGGACCCAGGGACAATGAGCAGTTCTTC
TRBJ1-1	TRBV29-1	few	.	CSVRSQANTEAFF	TGCAGCGTCCGATCGCAGGCGAACACTGAAGCTTTCTTT
TRBJ1-4	TRBV2	.	.	CASSVWTGEKLFF	TGTGCCAGCAGTGTGTGGACGGGGGAAAAACTGTTTTTT
TRBJ2-5	TRBV5-1	few	.	CASSLASRIQETQYF	TGCGCCAGCAGCTTGGCTTCCCGGATCCAAGAGACCCAGTACTTC
TRBJ2-5	TRBV5-1	.	.	CASSLIGETQYF	TGCGCCAGCAGCTTGATTGGGGAGACCCAGTACTTC
TRBJ2-1	TRBV25-1	.	.	CASSEISEGEQFF	TGTGCCAGCAGTGAAATTAGTGAGGGTGAGCAGTTCTTC
TRBJ1-1	TRBV29-1	.	.	CSAPGEAVGTEAFF	TGCAGCGCCCCCGGGGAAGCTGTGGGCACTGAAGCTTTCTTT
TRBJ2-7	TRBV4-2	.	.	CASSQDMGYEQYF	TGTGCCAGCAGCCAAGATATGGGCTACGAGCAGTACTTC
TRBJ2-7	TRBV10-3	.	TRBD1	CAIPPTGGDHYEQYF	TGTGCCATCCCCCCGACAGGGGGGGACCACTACGAGCAGTACTTC
TRBJ2-1	TRBV7-2	.	TRBD2	CASSRSGDSYNEQFF	TGTGCCAGCAGCCGCAGCGGGGACTCCTACAATGAGCAGTTCTTC
TRBJ2-7	TRBV28	.	.	CASSFAGSQEQYF	TGTGCCAGCAGTTTCGCAGGGTCTCAAGAGCAGTACTTC
TRBJ2-1	TRBV5-1	.	TRBD2	CASSSIAGYEQFF	TGCGCCAGCAGCTCCATAGCGGGGTATGAGCAGTTCTTC
TRBJ2-2	TRBV30	few	.	CAWSVKRAGELFF	TGTGCCTGGAGTGTAAAACGGGCCGGGGAGCTGTTTTTT
TRBJ2-1	TRBV29-1	.	.	CSVQDRFSYNEQFF	TGCAGCGTTCAGGACAGATTCTCCTACAATGAGCAGTTCTTC
TRBJ2-5	TRBV15	.	TRBD2	CATSRGGTDGQTQYF	TGTGCCACCAGCAGGGGGGGGACCGACGGTCAGACCCAGTACTTC
TRBJ2-2	TRBV27	.	.	CASSRDAANTGELFF	TGTGCCAGCAGTAGGGACGCGGCGAACACCGGGGAGCTGTTTTTT
TRBJ1-5	TRBV11-2	.	TRBD1	CASSARQGQPQHF	TGTGCCAGCAGCGCCCGACAGGGCCAGCCCCAGCATTTT
TRBJ1-1	TRBV5-1	.	.	CASSLARDFMNTEAFF	TGCGCCAGCAGCTTGGCCAGGGATTTCATGAACACTGAAGCTTTCTTT
TRBJ1-2	TRBV29-1	.	TRBD1	CSVAGTAYGYTF	TGCAGCGTTGCAGGGACAGCGTATGGCTACACCTTC
TRBJ2-5	TRBV28	.	.	CASSPTGPQETQYF	TGTGCCAGCAGCCCCACAGGGCCACAAGAGACCCAGTACTTC
TRBJ2-2	TRBV2	.	.	CASDMDENTGELFF	TGTGCCAGCGATATGGACGAGAACACCGGGGAGCTGTTTTTT
TRBJ2-7	TRBV7-2	.	TRBD2	CASSLTTSGGALWHEQYF	TGTGCCAGCAGCTTAACTACTAGCGGGGGAGCCCTCTGGCACGAGCAGTACTTC
TRBJ2-1	TRBV7-8	.	TRBD2	CASSNGTTNEQFF	TGTGCCAGCAGCAACGGGACTACTAATGAGCAGTTCTTC